This T cell receptor (beta chain) came from a study of T-cell reconstitution after alpha-beta-depleted transplantation in children. Germline loops: CDR1 SGHTA, CDR2 FQGNSA. The CDR3 extends over 15 amino acids. V lost 1 base and J lost 4; bases outside the gene matches: 4. The sample holds a few counts of this clonotype. Its antigen is as yet unknown. A TCRbeta library incorporating unique molecular identifiers was prepared. MiXCR, applied by TCRdb to the PCR reads, yields one record per CDR3 protein. In the table there are some 6,000 distinct CDR3 sequences, 16% of which are singletons. General study results and limits: Where alpha-beta T cells came from about two months after transplant was reportedly several hundred expanded graft clones. T-cell counts and diversity at one year post-transplant came mainly from newly produced T cells.

The chain carries TRBV7-2 and TRBJ1-1; 9 positions match TRBD1. The receptor was isolated from a male patient between 10 and 17 years old who had a stem cell transplant for acute myeloid leukemia, so the T cells may come from the graft donor. Source: PBMCs, mostly from graft donor cells, taken 60 days after TCRalphabeta/CD19-depleted stem cell transplant. The CDR3: CASSLGMTGGTEAFF. The CDR3 nucleotides are TGTGCCAGCAGCTTAGGGATGACAGGGGGCACTGAAGCTTTCTTT.